The clone carrying this T cell receptor beta chain was counted a few times. Its antigen is undetermined. The CDR3 extends over 15 amino acids. CDR1 SEHNR and CDR2 FQNEAQ come from the germline V gene (reference sequence). J lost 0 bases, V lost 4 bases, and 3 bases had no gene match. The data were taken from a study of cytomegalovirus exposure and HLA in healthy donors. Broader study findings: Some TCR beta chains (164 of them) were listed as cytomegalovirus-associated. The finding came from a later analysis; first-cohort TCR clusters tended to co-occur in the roughly 120 validation repertoires.

Using immunoSEQ multiplex PCR, the repertoire was profiled, and TCRdb retains in-frame clones only, with some absent. Among approximately 160,000 clones listed, 91% were seen once. The chain has TRBV7-9 and TRBJ2-1; 7 positions match TRBD1. The sample was PBMCs. The sequence was collected from a woman in her late teens or twenties in good health and CMV-seropositive. The CDR3 nucleotides are TGTGCCAGCAGCTCGACAGGGTACTCCTACAATGAGCAGTTCTTC. Translating gives CASSSTGYSYNEQFF. Filled out from reference TRBV7-9 and TRBJ2-1, the complete variable domain reads DTGVSQNPRHKITKRGQNVTFRCDPISEHNRLYWYRQTLGQGPEFLTYFQNEAQLEKSRLLSDRFSAERPKGSFSTLEIQRTEQGDSAMYLCASSSTGYSYNEQFFGPGTRLTVL.